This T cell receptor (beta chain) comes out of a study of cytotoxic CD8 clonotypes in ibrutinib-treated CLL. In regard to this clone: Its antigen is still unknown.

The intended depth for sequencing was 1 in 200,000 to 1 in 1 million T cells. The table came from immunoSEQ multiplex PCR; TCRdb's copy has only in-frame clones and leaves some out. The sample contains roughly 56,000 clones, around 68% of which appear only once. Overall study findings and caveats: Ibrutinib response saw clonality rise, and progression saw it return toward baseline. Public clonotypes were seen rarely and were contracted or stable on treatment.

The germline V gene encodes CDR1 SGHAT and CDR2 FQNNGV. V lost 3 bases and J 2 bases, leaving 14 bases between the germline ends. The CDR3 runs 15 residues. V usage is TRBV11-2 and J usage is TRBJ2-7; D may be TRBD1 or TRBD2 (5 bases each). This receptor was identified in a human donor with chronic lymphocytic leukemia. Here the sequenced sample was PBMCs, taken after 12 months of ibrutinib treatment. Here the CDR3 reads CASSLLRETPYEQYF. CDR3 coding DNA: TGTGCCAGCAGCTTGCTCAGGGAGACCCCCTACGAGCAGTACTTC. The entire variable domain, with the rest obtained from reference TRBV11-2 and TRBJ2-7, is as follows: EAGVAQSPRYKIIEKRQSVAFWCNPISGHATLYWYQQILGQGPKLLIQFQNNGVVDDSQLPKDRFSAERLKGVDSTLKIQPAKLEDSAVYLCASSLLRETPYEQYFGPGTRLTVT.